The rows below give T cell receptor beta chains drawn from one sample of a study of tumor-infiltrating lymphocytes in primary liver carcinoma. Using its own MiXCR run on the multiplex PCR reads, TCRdb lists one record per CDR3 protein. This repertoire shows roughly 53,000 distinct CDR3 sequences, 70% to 80% found once; its top ten account for 25%. Sequencing was carried out using liver tumor tissue from sampling region 2. The receptors here all came from a man aged 40-49 years with primary liver carcinoma and hepatitis B virus infection. Both conserved end residues are part of each CDR3. A D gene is named only where the DNA matches it firmly. The size field is filled for only some rows; it gives once, few, many or a size class.

>-|TRBV14|-|TRBJ2-7
TGTACCAGTAGCTGGACTCCCGCAAACTACGAGCAGTACTTC
CTSSWTPANYEQYF
>-|TRBV10-3|TRBD2|TRBJ2-1
TGTACCAGCACTGAGTCGACTAGCGGAGGCTCCTACAATGAGCAGTTCTTC
CTSTESTSGGSYNEQFF
>-|TRBV7-8|-|TRBJ2-5
TGTGCCAACAGCTTAGAGGCAGGAGTGGAGACCCAGTACTTC
CANSLEAGVETQYF
>-|TRBV6-5|-|TRBJ2-7
TGTGCCAGCAGCCGCGCGAGCGACTACGAGCACTACTTC
CASSRASDYEHYF
>many|TRBV28|-|TRBJ2-7
TGTGCCAGCAGACAGAGCGGGACAGCCTACGAGCAGTACTTC
CASRQSGTAYEQYF
>-|TRBV29-1|TRBD2|TRBJ2-1
TGCAGCGTTGAAAGAACTAGCGAGAGGAATGAGCAGTTCTTC
CSVERTSERNEQFF
>many|TRBV19|TRBD1|TRBJ2-7
TGTGCCAGTAGTAAGTCCACAGGGGTCTACGAGCAGTACTTC
CASSKSTGVYEQYF
>medium-sized|TRBV11-2|-|TRBJ2-2
TGTGCCAGCAGCTACACGAACACCGGGGAGCTGTTTTTT
CASSYTNTGELFF
>-|TRBV2|TRBD2|TRBJ2-1
TGTGCCAGCAGTCGAGGAGGACTAGCGCCCTACGAGCAGTTCTTC
CASSRGGLAPYEQFF
>many|TRBV2|-|TRBJ2-1
TGTGCCAGCAGTGAAAAGGGGGGCGATCCCTCCTACAATGAGCAGTTCTTC
CASSEKGGDPSYNEQFF
>once|TRBV28|-|TRBJ2-3
TGTGCTAGCAGCTCCGCAGTGACTTTCGTGGGAGGTACGCAGTATTTT
CASSSAVTFVGGTQYF
>many|TRBV6-5|-|TRBJ2-7
TGTGCCAGCAGTTTCTCGTACTGGCGGGCGAATATCCCCTACGAGCAGTACTTC
CASSFSYWRANIPYEQYF
>-|TRBV6-2/TRBV6-3|TRBD2|TRBJ2-2
TGTGCCAGCACTGAACTTTATGGGCGGGAGATCGGGGAGCTGTTTTTT
CASTELYGREIGELFF
>-|TRBV6-5|-|TRBJ1-1
TGTGCCAGCAGTTACAGGGAGAACACTAATGCTTTCTTT
CASSYRENTNAFF
>once|TRBV11-2|-|TRBJ2-2
TGTGTCAGCAGCACAAACACCGGGGGACTGTTTTTT
CVSSTNTGGLFF
>-|TRBV10-3|-|TRBJ2-3
TGTGTCATCAGTGCCCGGGACTCGGGAGATACGCACTATTTT
CVISARDSGDTHYF